This is a list of T cell receptor beta chains from one sample in a study of post-analysis software for immune sequencing data. TCRdb processed the PCR reads anew with MiXCR; each CDR3 protein has one entry. The sample yields about 770,000 distinct CDR3 sequences, 35% to 55% seen once. The specimen was blood. The receptors were gathered from a girl aged 5-17 years with multiple sclerosis. Both conserved end residues are part of each CDR3. A D gene is named only where the DNA matches it firmly. Only some rows state a clone size, as once, few, many or a class for expanded clones.

clone size	V gene	D gene	J gene	CDR3 protein	CDR3 DNA
.	TRBV6-5	.	TRBJ1-1	CASSYSKGTEAFF	TGTGCCAGCAGTTACTCGAAGGGCACTGAAGCTTTCTTT
.	TRBV12-5	TRBD2	TRBJ2-5	CASGLLSGPAGDQETQYF	TGTGCTAGTGGTTTGTTGTCAGGGCCAGCGGGAGACCAAGAGACCCAGTACTTC
.	TRBV10-3	TRBD1	TRBJ2-7	CAISDLQGAGEQYF	TGTGCCATCAGTGATTTACAGGGGGCGGGAGAGCAGTACTTC
few	TRBV29-1	.	TRBJ2-1	CSVEFASSYNEQFF	TGCAGCGTTGAATTCGCTTCCTCCTACAATGAGCAGTTCTTC
.	TRBV12-3/TRBV12-4	TRBD2	TRBJ2-5	CASTIGLVRETQYF	TGTGCCAGCACCATTGGACTAGTAAGAGAGACCCAGTACTTC
.	TRBV11-2	.	TRBJ1-2	CASSPGQEYTF	TGTGCCAGCAGCCCCGGGCAAGAATACACCTTC
few	TRBV7-8	.	TRBJ2-4	CASTSAGVDKNIQYF	TGTGCCAGCACCTCGGCCGGGGTGGACAAAAACATTCAGTACTTC
.	TRBV10-3	.	TRBJ1-2	CAIRNEGGDYGYTF	TGTGCCATCAGGAATGAGGGTGGTGACTATGGCTACACCTTC
once	TRBV13	TRBD2	TRBJ2-1	CASSLLQGTSGRVSEQFF	TGTGCCAGCAGCTTACTGCAGGGGACTAGCGGGAGAGTGAGTGAGCAGTTCTTC
.	TRBV20-1	.	TRBJ1-2	CSAPAPNYGYTF	TGCAGTGCCCCGGCCCCTAACTATGGCTACACCTTC
.	TRBV20-1	TRBD2	TRBJ2-7	CSARDRGTSDYEQYF	TGCAGTGCTAGAGATCGGGGGACTAGCGACTACGAGCAGTACTTC
.	TRBV6-6	.	TRBJ2-7	CASSYAGAYEQYF	TGTGCCAGCAGTTACGCAGGGGCCTACGAGCAGTACTTC
few	TRBV18	TRBD1	TRBJ1-2	CASSQGQGTNYGYTF	TGTGCCAGCTCCCAGGGACAGGGGACTAACTATGGCTACACCTTC
once	TRBV7-9	.	TRBJ1-1	CASSSPAGEAFF	TGTGCCAGCAGCTCCCCCGCGGGGGAAGCTTTCTTT
.	TRBV20-1	.	TRBJ2-5	CSARPPVVETQYF	TGCAGTGCTAGACCCCCGGTTGTGGAGACCCAGTACTTC
.	TRBV9	.	TRBJ2-7	CASSRGHEQYF	TGTGCCAGCAGCCGGGGACACGAGCAGTACTTC
few	TRBV10-3	.	TRBJ2-2	CAIGSNTGELFF	TGTGCCATCGGGTCTAACACCGGGGAGCTGTTTTTT
.	TRBV9	.	TRBJ2-7	CASSVVDLEGEQYF	TGTGCCAGCAGCGTAGTGGACCTGGAGGGCGAGCAGTACTTC
.	TRBV20-1	TRBD1	TRBJ1-6	CSAGTGFNSPLHF	TGCAGTGCCGGGACAGGGTTTAATTCACCCCTCCACTTT
.	TRBV20-1	.	TRBJ1-1	CSASPRQGRAEAFF	TGCAGTGCTAGTCCCCGGCAGGGTCGCGCTGAAGCTTTCTTT
.	TRBV12-3/TRBV12-4	TRBD2	TRBJ2-3	CASSPQAGGTDTQYF	TGTGCCAGCAGTCCACAAGCGGGAGGTACGGATACGCAGTATTTT
once	TRBV20-1	TRBD2	TRBJ2-1	CSVSGRTYNEQFF	TGCAGTGTTAGCGGGCGGACTTACAATGAGCAGTTCTTC
.	TRBV20-1	.	TRBJ1-5	CSARAAQDQPQHF	TGCAGTGCTAGAGCGGCCCAGGATCAGCCCCAGCATTTT
few	TRBV27	TRBD2	TRBJ2-7	CASSFSGTSGIEQYF	TGTGCCAGCAGTTTTTCCGGGACTAGCGGAATCGAGCAGTACTTC